What follows are 17 T cell receptor beta chains derived from one specimen sequenced in a study of identical twins. Via MiXCR, TCRdb re-called the 5' RACE reads, giving one row per CDR3 protein. The repertoire holds approximately 220,000 distinct CDR3 sequences, with approximately 9% as singletons. Sequencing was performed on memory (CD45RO+) T cells sorted from blood. The receptors derive from a woman aged 18-35 years in good health.

In this sample, this clonotype turned up a few times. J is TRBJ2-7 and V is TRBV6-2 or TRBV6-3; D might be TRBD2 (7 bases). Germline CDR1 is MNHEY and CDR2 is SVGEGT. The CDR3 sequence is 13 residues long. V was pared by 10 bases and J by 3 bases, with 16 bases between. DNA of the CDR3: TGTGCCACCAGCCGGGGGGCGGACTACGAGCAGTACTTC. Protein product: CATSRGADYEQYF.

Only a few counts were recorded for this clonotype. CDR3 sequence (DNA): TGTGCCAGCAGCTTCCCGGACAGCACTGAAGCTTTCTTT. It encodes CASSFPDSTEAFF. The rearrangement uses TRBV13 and TRBJ1-1, with a tentative D call TRBD1 (6 bases). With 3 bases removed from V and 4 bases from J, the gap between germline ends came to 9 bases. CDR3 length equals 13 residues. Germline V gene lookup returns CDR1 PRHDT and CDR2 FYEKMQ (reference sequence). The full variable domain, completed using reference TRBV13 and TRBJ1-1, is AAGVIQSPRHLIKEKRETATLKCYPIPRHDTVYWYQQGPGQDPQFLISFYEKMQSDKGSIPDRFSAQQFSDYHSELNMSSLELGDSALYFCASSFPDSTEAFFGQGTRLTVV.

This clonotype was seen ten or more times. This chain joins TRBV7-2 and TRBJ2-2; no clear D. Deletions cut 1 base from V and 5 bases from J, with 8 bases between. This CDR3 comprises 14 residues. Germline CDR1 SGHTA, CDR2 FQGNSA. CDR3 coding DNA: TGTGCCAGCAGCTTAGATAGATGGACCGGGGAGCTGTTTTTT. Translation gives CASSLDRWTGELFF.

The V and J genes are TRBV20-1 and TRBJ2-1, with unresolved D. V lost 3 bases to trimming and J lost 8 bases, with 17 bases between them. Germline values: CDR1 DFQATT, CDR2 SNEGSKA (reference sequence). This CDR3 region has 14 residues. CDR3 protein: CSARLGLRNYEQFF. The CDR3 region has the DNA TGCAGTGCTAGGTTAGGGCTACGGAACTATGAGCAGTTCTTC.

V and J are TRBV6-1 and TRBJ2-3; a possible D gene is TRBD2 (5 bases). The CDR3 is 15 amino acids. Trimming removed 7 bases from V and 2 bases from J, with 16 bases in between. The germline V gene has CDR1 MNHNS and CDR2 SASEGT. The CDR3 region is CASTAYRTDTDTQYF. The CDR3 coding sequence is TGTGCCAGCACTGCCTATAGGACTGACACAGATACGCAGTATTTT.

This clonotype was seen repeatedly, ten times or more. The rearrangement uses TRBV20-1 and TRBJ2-1, with D perhaps being TRBD1 or TRBD2 (6 bases each). Trimming took off 5 bases at V and 7 bases at J, with 12 bases between the two ends. Germline V gives CDR1 DFQATT, CDR2 SNEGSKA (reference sequence). CDR3 length: 12 residues. As DNA, the CDR3 is TGCAGTGCTGAAGGGGGAGGTAATGAGCAGTTCTTC. It encodes CSAEGGGNEQFF.

This rearrangement joins TRBV7-8 to TRBJ2-3; D could derive from TRBD1 or TRBD2 (6 bases each). The V gene's germline CDR1 is SGHVS and CDR2 FQNEAQ. This CDR3 region has 17 residues. V lost 0 bases to trimming and J lost 8 bases, with 21 bases between them. The CDR3 sequence is CASSLAAGTAEGGTQYF. The CDR3 nucleotides are TGTGCCAGCAGCTTAGCAGCCGGGACGGCTGAGGGGGGTACGCAGTATTTT.

This clonotype has more than one count but fewer than ten. The genes are TRBV29-1 and TRBJ2-3; D unresolved. The V end was cut by 4 bases, the J end by 0 bases, with 5 bases between. Germline CDR1 and CDR2: SQVTM and ANQGSEA. There are 12 residues in the CDR3. The CDR3 coding sequence is TGCAGCGTTGGAGCTAGCACAGATACGCAGTATTTT. Its translation: CSVGASTDTQYF.

This clonotype was observed a few times. This rearrangement joins TRBV2 to TRBJ1-5, with 8 bases identical to TRBD1. The CDR3 loop spans 15 amino acids. The V gene's germline CDR1 is SNHLY and CDR2 FYNNEI. The V segment lost 2 bases and the J segment 8 bases; nucleotides outside the gene matches: 8. The CDR3 bases are TGTGCCAGCAGTGAAAGGACAGGGCCCTTCGAGCCCCAGCATTTT. It translates to CASSERTGPFEPQHF.

The rearrangement joins TRBV29-1 to TRBJ1-2; TRBD1 agrees at 9 bases. From germline, CDR1 is SQVTM and CDR2 ANQGSEA. This CDR3 has 13 residues. J was trimmed by 4 bases and V by 8 bases; bases with no gene match: 8. This CDR3 reads CSSLQGQGYGYTF. CDR3 coding DNA: TGCAGCTCTCTCCAGGGACAGGGCTATGGCTACACCTTC.

This clonotype came up a few times. The V call is TRBV20-1, the J call TRBJ2-3, with 8 bases matching TRBD2. This CDR3 contains 17 residues. CDR1 and CDR2 from the germline V gene are DFQATT and SNEGSKA (reference sequence). Trimming cost V 5 bases and J 3 bases; bases outside gene matches: 16. The CDR3 sequence is CSAPSSSRGGTTDTQYF. Here the CDR3 DNA reads TGCAGTGCTCCCTCCTCCTCCCGCGGGGGGACTACAGATACGCAGTATTTT.

The rearrangement uses TRBV29-1 and TRBJ1-2; D uncertain. The CDR3 length is 11 residues. V was clipped by 4 bases and J by 6 bases, with 9 bases between them. CDR1 is SQVTM, CDR2 ANQGSEA, per germline. The CDR3 nucleotides are TGCAGCGTTGGGAGTGAGGATGGCTACACCTTC. The encoded protein is CSVGSEDGYTF.

The CDR3 nucleotides read TGTGCCAGAAGTAACGGGGCGGATACGCAGTATTTT. As protein: CARSNGADTQYF. The genes are TRBV3-1 and TRBJ2-3; D assignment may be TRBD1 or TRBD2 (5 bases each). V was pared by 9 bases and J by 6 bases, with 13 bases between. Germline V gene lookup returns CDR1 LGHDT and CDR2 YNNKEL (reference sequence). The CDR3 extends over 12 amino acids.

The genes are TRBV5-1 and TRBJ1-2, with 9 bases that match TRBD1. CDR1 is SGHRS, CDR2 YFSETQ, per germline. V was clipped by 7 bases and J by 6 bases; unmatched bases: 13. The CDR3 is made up of 15 amino acids. The CDR3 region is CASSDRGAIHHGYTF. The CDR3 DNA is TGCGCCAGCTCAGACAGGGGGGCGATCCATCATGGCTACACCTTC. Full variable domain (remainder filled in from reference TRBV5-1 and TRBJ1-2): KAGVTQTPRYLIKTRGQQVTLSCSPISGHRSVSWYQQTPGQGLQFLFEYFSETQRNKGNFPGRFSGRQFSNSRSEMNVSTLELGDSALYLCASSDRGAIHHGYTFGSGTRLTVV.

This clonotype has just a few counts. This chain uses TRBV7-2 with TRBJ2-3; D ambiguous. Looked up from germline, CDR1 is SGHTA and CDR2 is FQGNSA. Trimming took off 8 bases at V and 6 bases at J, with 12 bases between the two ends. The CDR3 loop spans 12 amino acids. CDR3 loop: CASFQTLDTQYF. The CDR3 nucleotides are TGTGCCAGCTTTCAAACATTGGATACGCAGTATTTT. The variable domain in full, completed from reference TRBV7-2 and TRBJ2-3, reads GAGVSQSPSNKVTEKGKDVELRCDPISGHTALYWYRQSLGQGLEFLIYFQGNSAPDKSGLPSDRFSAERTGGSVSTLTIQRTQQEDSAVYLCASFQTLDTQYFGPGTRLTVL.

This clonotype was seen many times. The chain uses TRBV12-3 or TRBV12-4 and TRBJ2-2; D not certain. The CDR3 has 14 amino acids. V was clipped by 7 bases and J by 0 bases, with 9 bases between them. The CDR3 DNA reads as TGTGCCAGCATCCCACTGACGAACACCGGGGAGCTGTTTTTT. Translation gives CASIPLTNTGELFF.

This clonotype turned up a few times. The gene calls are TRBV5-1 and TRBJ2-1, with TRBD2 matching 9 bases. Germline loops: CDR1 SGHRS, CDR2 YFSETQ. With V trimmed by 1 base and J by 9 bases, 8 bases remained unmatched. CDR3 length: 15 amino acids. CDR3 protein: CASSLTREGRGEQFF. In nucleotides, the CDR3 is TGCGCCAGCAGCTTGACGCGGGAGGGCCGCGGTGAGCAGTTCTTC.